These T cell receptor beta chains were read from a single sample in a study of T cells after yellow fever vaccination. MiXCR was run by TCRdb on the 5' RACE reads, yielding one entry per CDR3 protein. The repertoire holds 510,000 or so distinct CDR3 sequences, with about 19% as singletons. The sample consisted of PBMCs, taken 15 days after the yellow fever booster vaccination. The receptors originated from a man aged 25 to 45 who received the YFV17D yellow fever vaccine. Both conserved end residues are part of each CDR3. Each record gives: D gene, J gene, clone size, V gene, CDR3 DNA, CDR3 protein. D genes are given only for firm matches. Not all rows give a size; the values are once, few, many and, for expanded clones, a class.

>TRBD2|TRBJ2-2|few|TRBV5-1
TGCGCCAGCAGCTTGGCCGCGGGACTAGCGGGAACCGGGGAGCTGTTTTTT
CASSLAAGLAGTGELFF
>-|TRBJ1-4|-|TRBV28
TGTGCCACCTTACACGGGGAACTGTTTTTT
CATLHGELFF
>-|TRBJ2-2|few|TRBV5-6
TGTGCCAGCAGCTTGGCTACTGGCACCGGGGAGCTGTTTTTT
CASSLATGTGELFF
>-|TRBJ2-3|few|TRBV12-3/TRBV12-4
TGTGCCAGCAGTCCTAGCACAGTGGGAGATACGCAGTATTTT
CASSPSTVGDTQYF
>-|TRBJ2-7|few|TRBV6-2/TRBV6-3
TGTGCCACCTCCCTGACCTACGAGCAGTACTTC
CATSLTYEQYF
>-|TRBJ1-2|-|TRBV29-1
TGCAGCGTTGAAACGGCTGGACATGGGTATGGCTACACCTTC
CSVETAGHGYGYTF
>-|TRBJ2-5|-|TRBV20-1
TGCAGTGCTCAGGGACGAGAGACCCAGTACTTC
CSAQGRETQYF
>-|TRBJ1-1|few|TRBV7-9
TGTGCCAGCAGCTTATTGTCGGGGTCTGGCGCTGAAGCTTTCTTT
CASSLLSGSGAEAFF
>-|TRBJ2-7|few|TRBV6-1
TGTGCCAGCAGCCCCAGGGTGGGGGCTTCCTACGAGCAGTACTTC
CASSPRVGASYEQYF
>-|TRBJ1-5|-|TRBV20-1
TGCAGTACGAGCAGGCCCAATAGCAATCAGCCCCAGCATTTT
CSTSRPNSNQPQHF
>-|TRBJ2-7|-|TRBV20-1
TGCAGTGCTAGGCTCGGATTCCCTCACTACGAGCAGTACTTC
CSARLGFPHYEQYF
>-|TRBJ2-7|many|TRBV18
TGCGCCAGCAGCCCCCCGGGCACCTACGAGCAGTACTTC
CASSPPGTYEQYF
>TRBD1|TRBJ2-3|-|TRBV19
TGTGCCAGCGCCCCGACAGGGTATAGCACAGATACGCAGTATTTT
CASAPTGYSTDTQYF
>-|TRBJ2-7|-|TRBV18
TGTGCCAGCTCACCTAGCCCCGCACACGAGCAGTACTTC
CASSPSPAHEQYF
>-|TRBJ2-7|few|TRBV10-3
TGTGCCATCAGTGAACAGACCTACGAGCAGTACTTC
CAISEQTYEQYF
>TRBD2|TRBJ2-3|few|TRBV19
TGTGCCACCGGGGAACTAGCGGGAGGCCCAGATACGCAGTATTTT
CATGELAGGPDTQYF
>TRBD1|TRBJ2-7|-|TRBV10-3
TGTGCCATCAGTGAGTCGGGACAGGGGGCCTACGAGCAGTACTTC
CAISESGQGAYEQYF
>-|TRBJ2-7|few|TRBV29-1
TGCAGCGTTGAAGGCAGGGAACCCTACGAGCAGTACTTC
CSVEGREPYEQYF
>-|TRBJ2-7|-|TRBV20-1
TGCAGTGCTTCGAGGGCCCCTTACGAGCAGTACTTC
CSASRAPYEQYF
>-|TRBJ1-1|-|TRBV20-1
TGCAGTGCTAGAGTTATTAGGTCGAACACTGAAGCTTTCTTT
CSARVIRSNTEAFF
>TRBD1|TRBJ1-1|-|TRBV24-1
TGTGCCACCAGTGCCCCGGGACAGGGTAGGACTGAAGCTTTCTTT
CATSAPGQGRTEAFF
>-|TRBJ2-2|few|TRBV6-5
TGTGCCAGCAGTTACGCGGGCGGATTCGCGAACACCGGGGAGCTGTTTTTT
CASSYAGGFANTGELFF
>TRBD1|TRBJ2-3|-|TRBV7-2
TGTGCCAGCAGCTTAGTAGACAGGGCAGATACGCAGTATTTT
CASSLVDRADTQYF
>-|TRBJ1-3|few|TRBV6-1
TGTGCCAGCAGGCAGGACGCAGGAAACACCATATATTTT
CASRQDAGNTIYF
>-|TRBJ2-5|few|TRBV29-1
TGCAGCGTTGCTCTCCTGCAAGAGACCCAGTACTTC
CSVALLQETQYF
>-|TRBJ1-1|few|TRBV29-1
TGCAGCGTTGGGAGGCTACAGGACACTGAAGCTTTCTTT
CSVGRLQDTEAFF
>TRBD2|TRBJ2-1|few|TRBV5-1
TGCGCCAGCAGCTTGTCACTAGCGGGGCACAATGAGCAGTTCTTC
CASSLSLAGHNEQFF
>TRBD2|TRBJ2-5|-|TRBV3-1
TGTGCCAGCAGCCAACCCCCGGGGGGTGGTTACGAGACCCAGTACTTC
CASSQPPGGGYETQYF
>-|TRBJ2-3|few|TRBV5-1
TGCGCCAGCCTTGGGCAGGAAAAAGATACGCAGTATTTT
CASLGQEKDTQYF
>-|TRBJ1-4|-|TRBV5-1
TGCACCAGCAGCTCAGGGACGTCGCCGGAAAAACTGTTTTTT
CTSSSGTSPEKLFF
>TRBD1|TRBJ2-1|-|TRBV5-4
TGTGCCAGCAGCTTACCGGGTCATGGGACAGGGGTCAAGGAGCAGTTCTTC
CASSLPGHGTGVKEQFF
>-|TRBJ1-1|few|TRBV7-8
TGTGCCAGCAGCCCACAAGGGCCCGACACTGAAGCTTTCTTT
CASSPQGPDTEAFF
>-|TRBJ2-5|-|TRBV30
TGTGCCTGGAGATGGTTGAAGGAGACCCAGTACTTC
CAWRWLKETQYF
>-|TRBJ1-5|-|TRBV7-9
TGTGCCAGCAGCCTAAGGGGCCCTCGGGGCAATCAGCCCCAGCATTTT
CASSLRGPRGNQPQHF
>-|TRBJ2-7|few|TRBV12-3/TRBV12-4
TGTGCCAGCAGTTTAGCCGACATGTCCGAGCAGTACTTC
CASSLADMSEQYF
>-|TRBJ2-3|-|TRBV11-2
TGTGCCAGCAGCTCGCCACAGCAGGGAGCATCTAGCACAGATACGCAGTCTTTT
CASSSPQQGASSTDTQSF
>-|TRBJ2-1|few|TRBV5-1
TGCGCCAGCAGCAGCCCCCGGGGGTCCTACAATGAGCAGTTCTTC
CASSSPRGSYNEQFF
>TRBD2|TRBJ2-3|few|TRBV7-8
TGTGCCAGCAGCCCTGGGACTAGCGGGAAGGCAGATACGCAGTATTTT
CASSPGTSGKADTQYF
>TRBD2|TRBJ2-5|few|TRBV10-3
TGTGCCATCGGGGGGGTCCAAGGTCCAGAGACCCAGTACTTC
CAIGGVQGPETQYF
>-|TRBJ1-5|-|TRBV5-5
TGTGCCAGCAGCTCGGGGACCTATGGCCAGCCCCAGCATTTT
CASSSGTYGQPQHF
>TRBD2|TRBJ2-1|-|TRBV7-3
TGTGCCAGCAGCTTACAGGCGGGAGGCCATGAGCAGTTCTTC
CASSLQAGGHEQFF
>TRBD1|TRBJ1-2|-|TRBV4-3
TGCGCCAGCAGCCCTGGACAGGTTAACTATGGCTACACCTTC
CASSPGQVNYGYTF
>-|TRBJ2-1|-|TRBV25-1
TGTGCCAGCAGTGGCGCGGGACAGAGAATTGAGCAGTTCTTC
CASSGAGQRIEQFF
>TRBD1|TRBJ2-5|-|TRBV20-1
TGCAGTGCAACTACAGGGGCGTACCAAGAGACCCAGTACTTC
CSATTGAYQETQYF
>TRBD1|TRBJ2-1|-|TRBV27
TGTGCCAGCAAGTCAAGTCGGACAGGGTACAGCAATGAGCAGTTCTTC
CASKSSRTGYSNEQFF
>-|TRBJ1-1|many|TRBV10-3
TGTGCCATCAGATTGGACGGGAACACTGAAGCTTTCTTT
CAIRLDGNTEAFF